A single sample is the source of the 10 T cell receptor beta chains below, sequenced in a study of human T cells and chemical hapten exposure (dated by TCRdb to the early 2020s). The label giving this sample's time point can be read as: pre-sensitization, week 0. The treatment or condition tag for this specimen amounts to: therapeutic diphenylcyclopropenone sensitization with weekly scalp DPC. The library was built by means of RACE. Instrument used: NextSeq 500. TCRdb reran the public reads through fastp at Q25 and MiXCR, keeping productive beta chains. Each CDR3 protein gets just one entry, which takes the most common genes and DNA from the rows behind it. The sample table shows fewer than 200,000 distinct CDR3 sequences, and approximately 31% are seen once. The ten largest make up less than 3.5% of the sample. The sequencing used whole blood, collected in connection with sensitization to the hapten diphenylcyclopropenone (DPC). The receptor source for this set is a woman in her thirties with alopecia areata. Some clones in this sample may be carry-over from other donors' samples.

This clonotype was counted a few times. This chain joins TRBV3-1 and TRBJ2-6, with 9 bases aligning to TRBD1. Germline CDR1 LGHDT, CDR2 YNNKEL (reference sequence). CDR3 size: 19 residues. The trim removed 0 bases at V and 0 bases at J, leaving 6 bases unmatched. The CDR3 spells CASSQEGGQGPSGANVLTF. The CDR3, as DNA: TGTGCCAGCAGCCAAGAAGGGGGACAGGGTCCCTCTGGGGCCAACGTCCTGACTTTC.

The V and J genes are TRBV18 and TRBJ2-1, with a weak D call TRBD1 (5 bases). The CDR3 loop spans 15 amino acids. V was pared by 0 bases and J by 6 bases, with 12 bases between. CDR1 and CDR2 (germline): KGHSH, LQKENI. The DNA for the CDR3 is TGTGCCAGCTCACCACCGCACAGGCAAATCAATGAGCAGTTCTTC. Translating gives CASSPPHRQINEQFF.

The chain carries TRBV29-1 and TRBJ1-1; a weak D match, TRBD1 (6 bases). CDR1 and CDR2 (germline): SQVTM, ANQGSEA. The CDR3 totals 12 residues. Trimming left V 4 bases short and J 1 base short, with 7 bases between. As DNA, the CDR3 is TGCAGCGTTGGAGGGGGGAACACTGAAGCTTTCTTT. This translates into CSVGGGNTEAFF.

This clonotype was detected only a few times. The chain recombines TRBV2 with TRBJ2-5; no definite D call. The CDR3 sequence is 14 residues long. From germline, CDR1 is SNHLY and CDR2 FYNNEI. V lost 4 bases to trimming and J lost 1 base, with 10 bases between them. This CDR3 reads CASSGVSPQETQYF. In DNA form, the CDR3 reads TGTGCCAGCAGTGGCGTTTCTCCCCAAGAGACCCAGTACTTC.

CDR3 in DNA: TGTGCCAGCAGCAACTGGGACTGGGGAAACACCATATATTTT. This sequence encodes CASSNWDWGNTIYF. V usage is TRBV5-5 and J usage is TRBJ1-3, with D perhaps matching TRBD1 (5 bases). The germline V gene encodes CDR1 SGHKS and CDR2 YYEKEE (reference sequence). CDR3 length equals 14 residues. Trimming removed 4 bases at V and 4 bases at J, with 12 bases between.

This clonotype was counted between two and nine times. The chain carries TRBV10-3 and TRBJ1-2; TRBD1 matches 8 bases. The CDR3 is 14 residues long. Germline CDR1 is ENHRY and CDR2 is SYGVKD. After removal of 2 bases from V and 5 bases from J, the junction contained 4 bases not matched to a gene. The CDR3 DNA sequence: TGTGCCATCAGTGAGGGACAGGGTTTTTATGGCTACACCTTC. This codes for CAISEGQGFYGYTF.

The chain carries TRBV7-9 and TRBJ1-4; 10 nucleotides align to TRBD1. CDR3 length: 15 amino acids. The trim removed 6 bases at V and 7 bases at J, leaving 8 bases unmatched. Germline CDR1 SEHNR, CDR2 FQNEAQ (reference sequence). The DNA for the CDR3 is TGTGCCAGCAGGAGACCGGGACAGGGGTCTGAAAAACTGTTTTTT. Encoded protein: CASRRPGQGSEKLFF.

The chain links TRBV5-1 to TRBJ1-3; possibly TRBD1 for D (5 bases). Germline CDR1 reads SGHRS; CDR2 reads YFSETQ. Trimming shortened V by 4 bases and J by 5 bases, and 13 bases separated the two germline ends. The CDR3 is made up of 14 amino acids. CDR3 DNA sequence: TGCGCCAGCAGCGCGGGGACTTCCAGAAACACCATATATTTT. It codes for CASSAGTSRNTIYF.

This clonotype was recorded a few times. The chain recombines TRBV12-3 or TRBV12-4 with TRBJ2-7; TRBD2 aligns across 7 bases. The V segment lost 0 bases and the J segment 5 bases; nucleotides outside the gene matches: 1. CDR3 length: 13 residues. The CDR3, as DNA: TGTGCCAGCAGTTTAGCGGGAGGGAACGAGCAGTACTTC. It yields the protein CASSLAGGNEQYF.

The V call is TRBV9, the J call TRBJ1-1; D not resolved. Germline V gives CDR1 SGDLS, CDR2 YYNGEE. Trimming stripped 0 bases from V and 3 bases from J, with 9 bases between. This CDR3 is built from 14 residues. This CDR3 is CASSVGAVDTEAFF. The CDR3 nucleotides read TGTGCCAGCAGCGTAGGGGCAGTTGACACTGAAGCTTTCTTT.